This entry features one T cell receptor (beta chain) sequence. The CDR3 contains 17 residues. TCRdb keeps only in-frame clones here, not all; method: immunoSEQ multiplex PCR. This sample has 150,000 to 200,000 clones, with around 82% found just once. The sample is drawn from a study of blood T cell repertoires in COVID-19. Across the study: The United States, Italy and Spain provided the acute and convalescent COVID-19 samples.

Sample: PBMCs or T cells enriched from blood (not recorded which). This sequence joins TRBV21-1 and TRBJ1-5. TRBV21-1 is noted as a pseudogene. The clonotype originates from a woman aged 60-70 years with acute COVID-19. The CDR3 DNA sequence: TGTGCCAGCAGCCCCGGGGAGGGGACGTATCGCAATCAGCCCCAGCATTTT. Protein product: CASSPGEGTYRNQPQHF.